The 21 T cell receptor beta chains in this list originate from one sample, sequenced in a study of blood T cell repertoires in COVID-19. Data came from immunoSEQ multiplex PCR; TCRdb stores just in-frame clones and leaves some out. The sample has approximately 400,000 clones, roughly 90% seen once. Sequencing used peripheral blood. These TCRs come from a man in his forties with acute or convalescent COVID-19.

The rearrangement joins TRBV19 to TRBJ2-1, with a possible D match to TRBD1 (5 bases). V was shortened by 5 bases and J by 4 bases, with 12 bases between the two germline ends. Germline CDR1 is LNHDA and CDR2 is SQIVND (reference sequence). This CDR3 is 14 amino acids long. The CDR3: CASSAQRGYNEQFF. CDR3 coding DNA: TGTGCCAGTAGTGCCCAAAGGGGATACAATGAGCAGTTCTTC. The entire variable domain, with the rest obtained from reference TRBV19 and TRBJ2-1, is as follows: DGGITQSPKYLFRKEGQNVTLSCEQNLNHDAMYWYRQDPGQGLRLIYYSQIVNDFQKGDIAEGYSVSREKKESFPLTVTSAQKNPTAFYLCASSAQRGYNEQFFGPGTRLTVL.

This clone was detected only once. The V gene is TRBV29-1, the J gene TRBJ1-1; D unclear. V was clipped by 4 bases and J by 5 bases, with 17 bases between them. Germline V CDR1 and CDR2: SQVTM, ANQGSEA. The CDR3 is 14 residues long. The CDR3 sequence is CSVGGRSLVTEAFF. The CDR3, as DNA: TGCAGCGTTGGTGGCAGGTCTTTAGTGACTGAAGCTTTCTTT. Variable domain in full (rest from reference TRBV29-1 and TRBJ1-1): SAVISQKPSRDICQRGTSLTIQCQVDSQVTMMFWYRQQPGQSLTLIATANQGSEATYESGFVIDKFPISRPNLTFSTLTVSNMSPEDSSIYLCSVGGRSLVTEAFFGQGTRLTVV.

This clone has a handful of counts. The chain combines TRBV4-2 with TRBJ2-7; perhaps TRBD2 as D (5 bases). The CDR3 has 14 amino acids. The germline CDR1 and CDR2 sequences are LGHNA and YNFKEQ. The V gene lost 0 bases and the J gene lost 0 bases, with 6 bases spanning the gap. The DNA for the CDR3 is TGTGCCAGCAGCCAAGACGGGAACTCCTACGAGCAGTACTTC. Amino acid sequence: CASSQDGNSYEQYF.

The gene calls are TRBV7-3 and TRBJ1-1; TRBD1 might be the D (5 bases). This CDR3 is 15 amino acids long. Trimming removed 5 bases from V and 3 bases from J, with 16 bases in between. The V gene's germline CDR1 is SGHTA and CDR2 FQGTGA. The CDR3 DNA is TGTGCCAGCAGCCTACTGGGGGGTCGGGACACTGAAGCTTTCTTT. Its protein is CASSLLGGRDTEAFF.

This chain links TRBV19 with TRBJ1-1; perhaps TRBD1 as D (6 bases). CDR1 LNHDA and CDR2 SQIVND come from the germline V gene (reference sequence). Trimming left V 3 bases short and J 1 base short, with 15 bases between. CDR3 length equals 16 residues. The CDR3 here is CASSMRQGHQNTEAFF. CDR3 DNA sequence: TGTGCCAGTAGTATGCGGCAGGGACATCAGAACACTGAAGCTTTCTTT.

The gene calls are TRBV5-6 and TRBJ1-2; D is perhaps TRBD1 (5 bases). The germline V gene encodes CDR1 SGHDT and CDR2 YYEEEE. This CDR3 contains 11 residues. Between the trimmed V and J ends, which lost 4 bases and 12 bases, there was a span of 13 bases. This CDR3 reads CASSIAGDDTF. The CDR3, as DNA: TGTGCCAGCAGCATTGCGGGGGACGACACCTTC.

CDR3: CASTPGQGTYGYTF. CDR3 in DNA: TGTGCCAGCACCCCGGGACAGGGGACCTATGGCTACACCTTC. The chain combines TRBV6-5 with TRBJ1-2, with TRBD1 identical over 10 bases. The CDR3 contains 14 residues. Germline V gene sequence: CDR1 MNHEY, CDR2 SVGAGI. The V and J ends lost 7 bases and 4 bases, in that order; junction bases with no gene match: 6.

The chain recombines TRBV6-2 or TRBV6-3 with TRBJ1-1, with 7 positions matching TRBD1. V shed 3 bases and J 4 bases; nucleotides not matched to a gene: 14. There are 17 residues in the CDR3. CDR1 is MNHEY and CDR2 is SVGEGT in the germline V gene. CDR3: CASSYYGKGASSTEAFF. The CDR3 DNA reads as TGTGCCAGCAGTTATTACGGGAAGGGGGCGTCGAGCACTGAAGCTTTCTTT.

The chain combines TRBV7-8 with TRBJ2-7; a possible D gene is TRBD2 (5 bases). CDR1 is SGHVS, CDR2 FQNEAQ, per germline. The CDR3 runs to 13 residues. Trimming removed 5 bases at V and 6 bases at J, with 14 bases between. The CDR3 sequence is CASSPGLLGEQYF. CDR3 DNA sequence: TGTGCCAGCAGCCCCGGACTCCTCGGCGAGCAGTACTTC.

In DNA, the CDR3 is TGTGCCAGCAGCCCTAAACGCGGGACAGGGGACAATCAGCCCCAGCATTTT. This gives the protein CASSPKRGTGDNQPQHF. This rearrangement joins TRBV7-2 to TRBJ1-5; 10 bases match TRBD1. CDR3 size: 17 residues. J lost 3 bases, V lost 5 bases, and 10 bases had no gene match. The germline V gene has CDR1 SGHTA and CDR2 FQGNSA.

As for this clone: One end of the junction does not line up with germline, which may come from a read error. This rearrangement joins TRBV5-4 to TRBJ2-5; 7 nucleotides agree with TRBD1. From germline, CDR1 is SGHNT and CDR2 YYREEE (reference sequence). The CDR3 spans 14 residues. The CDR3 DNA sequence: TGTGCCAGCAGCTTGGCCGGGACAGTAGAGGCCCAGTACTTC. Translating gives CASSLAGTVEAQYF.

CDR3 amino acids: CASSLAEGAWETQYF. CDR3 DNA sequence: TGTGCCAGCAGCTTAGCCGAAGGGGCTTGGGAGACCCAGTACTTC. The rearrangement links TRBV7-9 to TRBJ2-5; D possibly corresponds to TRBD1 (5 bases). Germline CDR1 is SEHNR and CDR2 is FQNEAQ (reference sequence). The length of the CDR3 is 15 residues. V lost 0 bases and J 5 bases, leaving 13 bases between the germline ends.

V and J are TRBV7-2 and TRBJ1-1, with D possibly being TRBD1 (6 bases). V was cut by 5 bases and J by 3 bases, with 13 bases left in between. Germline lookup yields CDR1 SGHTA and CDR2 FQGNSA. CDR3 length equals 14 residues. The CDR3 nucleotides are TGTGCCAGCAGCCCCGGGACAAGGGACACTGAAGCTTTCTTT. This translates into CASSPGTRDTEAFF. The complete variable domain, with remaining parts taken from reference TRBV7-2 and TRBJ1-1, reads GAGVSQSPSNKVTEKGKDVELRCDPISGHTALYWYRQSLGQGLEFLIYFQGNSAPDKSGLPSDRFSAERTGGSVSTLTIQRTQQEDSAVYLCASSPGTRDTEAFFGQGTRLTVV.

The rearrangement uses TRBV21-1 and TRBJ2-7; the table's D call of TRBD1 was not tested on the DNA. TRBV21-1 is termed a pseudogene. The CDR3 consists of 14 residues. The CDR3 sequence is CASSRQLKSYEQYF. The CDR3 DNA sequence: TGTGCCAGCAGCAGACAGTTAAAGTCCTACGAGCAGTACTTC.

V is TRBV21-1 and J is TRBJ1-3. TRBV21-1 is a known pseudogene. The CDR3 is 16 residues long. CDR3 in DNA: TGTGCCAGCCTGCGAGGGCATTGTAGCTCTGGAAACACCATATATTTT. Its translation is CASLRGHCSSGNTIYF.

This sequence joins TRBV7-9 and TRBJ2-1; 7 bases map to TRBD2. This CDR3 is 14 amino acids long. J gave up 6 bases and V 5 bases, and 7 bases lay outside the gene matches. From germline, CDR1 is SEHNR and CDR2 FQNEAQ (reference sequence). CDR3 residues: CASSPLGGINEQFF. In DNA form, the CDR3 reads TGTGCCAGCAGCCCCCTGGGGGGGATCAATGAGCAGTTCTTC.

The chain is built from TRBV6-5 and TRBJ2-5; 9 bases map to TRBD1. J gave up 5 bases and V 6 bases, and 10 bases lay outside the gene matches. Per germline, CDR1 MNHEY and CDR2 SVGAGI. The CDR3 runs to 15 residues. In DNA form, the CDR3 reads TGTGCCAGCAGCCGCCTACAGGGGGCGGGGGAGACCCAGTACTTC. Translated, it gives CASSRLQGAGETQYF.

V and J are TRBV2 and TRBJ1-5; 10 bases are shared with TRBD1. This CDR3 is built from 17 residues. CDR1 and CDR2 (germline): SNHLY, FYNNEI. V lost 7 bases and J lost 2; bases outside the gene matches: 11. The chain's CDR3 is CASMRRQGAAGNQPQHF. The DNA of the CDR3 is TGTGCCAGCATGAGAAGACAGGGGGCGGCAGGCAATCAGCCCCAGCATTTT.

J is TRBJ2-1 and V is TRBV30, with 9 bases aligning to TRBD1. The V and J ends lost 3 bases and 3 bases, in that order; junction bases with no gene match: 3. Germline V gene sequence: CDR1 GTSNPN, CDR2 SVGIG (reference sequence). This CDR3 has 14 amino acids. DNA of the CDR3: TGTGCCTGGAGCATGACAGGGGGCTACAATGAGCAGTTCTTC. The encoded protein is CAWSMTGGYNEQFF. Using reference TRBV30 and TRBJ2-1 for the parts outside the CDR3, the full variable domain is SQTIHQWPATLVQPVGSPLSLECTVEGTSNPNLYWYRQAAGRGLQLLFYSVGIGQISSEVPQNLSASRPQDRQFILSSKKLLLSDSGFYLCAWSMTGGYNEQFFGPGTRLTVL.

This sequence joins TRBV4-2 and TRBJ2-7, with D perhaps TRBD2 (6 bases). V shed 0 bases and J shed 5 bases, with 14 bases lying between them. This CDR3 is built from 15 residues. Germline CDR1 LGHNA, CDR2 YNFKEQ. DNA of the CDR3: TGTGCCAGCAGCCAAGAGGCGGGAATTGTCGACGAGCAGTACTTC. Protein: CASSQEAGIVDEQYF.

The V call is TRBV6-4, the J call TRBJ2-1; 10 bases align to TRBD2. Germline trimming cut 4 bases from V and 6 bases from J; bases unmatched to any gene: 6. Germline loops: CDR1 MRHNA, CDR2 SNTAGT. This CDR3 comprises 15 residues. DNA for the CDR3: TGTGCCAGCAGTGCACTAGCGGGATACGTCAATGAGCAGTTCTTC. Translation: CASSALAGYVNEQFF.